This passage covers 27 T cell receptor beta chains from one sample sequenced in a study of Ad26.COV2.S vaccination and SARS-CoV-2 variants. Noted treatment: roughly 18 received Ad26.COV2.S at low or high dose, single or two shots; about 5 received placebo; per-sample allocation not given. Specimen acquisition occurred on day 63 following the initial vaccine or placebo injection. The method was immunoSEQ multiplex PCR; TCRdb's version includes in-frame clones alone and lacks a portion of them. The sample gives some 340,000 clones, around 84% of which show up once; roughly 2.1% is in the top ten. Sample: peripheral blood, taken in a trial of Ad26.COV2.S vaccine versus placebo. Receptors originate from a person aged 18-60 years who received the Ad26.COV2.S COVID-19 vaccine or a placebo.

This rearrangement joins TRBV3-1 (or the pseudogene TRBV3-2) to TRBJ2-3; the match to TRBD1 covers 8 bases. Per the germline V gene, CDR1 is LGHDT and CDR2 is YNNKEL (reference sequence). CDR3 length equals 14 residues. Germline trimming cut 2 bases from V and 5 bases from J; bases unmatched to any gene: 3. In DNA, the CDR3 is TGTGCCAGCAGCCAAACGACAGGGGAAGATACGCAGTATTTT. It encodes CASSQTTGEDTQYF.

The chain links TRBV7-8 to TRBJ1-2, with a possible D match to TRBD1 (5 bases). V dropped 7 bases and J dropped 2 bases, with 8 bases sitting between them. CDR3 length: 12 residues. Germline loops: CDR1 SGHVS, CDR2 FQNEAQ. As DNA, the CDR3 is TGTGCCAGCAACACAGGCAACTATGGCTACACCTTC. Residues: CASNTGNYGYTF.

The rearrangement joins TRBV30 to TRBJ1-5; no reliable D call. V was shortened by 2 bases and J by 7 bases, with 12 bases between the two germline ends. CDR1 is GTSNPN, CDR2 SVGIG, per germline (reference sequence). The CDR3 has 13 residues. The chain's CDR3 is CAWSPARVQPQHF. CDR3 nucleotide sequence: TGTGCCTGGAGTCCGGCGAGGGTGCAGCCCCAGCATTTT.

The V and J genes are TRBV3-1 (or the pseudogene TRBV3-2) and TRBJ2-1, with D perhaps TRBD1 (5 bases). Germline V gives CDR1 LGHDT, CDR2 YNNKEL (reference sequence). V was cut by 0 bases and J by 5 bases, with 11 bases left in between. The CDR3 is 15 amino acids. This CDR3 reads CASSQEGLDNNEQFF. CDR3 DNA sequence: TGTGCCAGCAGCCAAGAGGGGCTAGACAACAATGAGCAGTTCTTC.

This chain links TRBV19 with TRBJ2-2; 10 positions match TRBD2. This CDR3 contains 17 residues. The V segment lost 3 bases and the J segment 3 bases; nucleotides outside the gene matches: 7. From germline, CDR1 is LNHDA and CDR2 SQIVND (reference sequence). The CDR3 nucleotides read TGTGCCAGTAGTATTCTAGCGGGGGTAGGGTACACCGGGGAGCTGTTTTTT. Translated: CASSILAGVGYTGELFF.

V gene TRBV27 combines with J gene TRBJ1-5, with D hard to call. Germline CDR1 is MNHEY and CDR2 is SMNVEV (reference sequence). Trimming stripped 2 bases from V and 2 bases from J, with 13 bases between. This CDR3 spans 16 amino acids. CDR3 region: CASSLRAHEGNQPQHF. The CDR3 bases are TGTGCCAGCAGTTTAAGGGCCCATGAAGGCAATCAGCCCCAGCATTTT.

The CDR3 region is CASGLGGGGVDEQFF. CDR3 DNA: TGTGCTAGTGGTTTGGGCGGAGGAGGGGTCGATGAGCAGTTCTTC. The chain employs TRBV12-5 and TRBJ2-1; D is possibly TRBD2 (6 bases). Germline CDR1 and CDR2: LGHNT and FRNRAP. The CDR3 has 15 residues. V lost 1 base to trimming and J lost 8 bases, with 15 bases between them. Combining the CDR3 with reference TRBV12-5 and TRBJ2-1 gives the whole variable domain DARVTQTPRHKVTEMGQEVTMRCQPILGHNTVFWYRQTMMQGLELLAYFRNRAPLDDSGMPKDRFSAEMPDATLATLKIQPSEPRDSAVYFCASGLGGGGVDEQFFGPGTRLTVL.

The chain couples TRBV20-1 to TRBJ1-2; 8 bases map to TRBD1. The CDR3 runs to 15 residues. With V trimmed by 3 bases and J by 5 bases, 11 bases remained unmatched. CDR1 is DFQATT and CDR2 is SNEGSKA in the germline V gene (reference sequence). CDR3 in amino acids: CSASPPGGGRYGYTF. The CDR3 region has the DNA TGCAGTGCTAGTCCGCCAGGGGGCGGAAGATATGGCTACACCTTC.

The chain is built from TRBV6-5 and TRBJ1-6; a possible D gene is TRBD1 (6 bases). V was pared by 7 bases and J by 2 bases, with 12 bases between. CDR3 length: 15 amino acids. The V gene's germline CDR1 is MNHEY and CDR2 SVGAGI. CDR3 loop: CASKLDRTYNSPLHF. CDR3 in DNA: TGTGCCAGCAAGCTAGACAGGACCTATAATTCACCCCTCCACTTT.

The chain couples TRBV5-6 to TRBJ2-7; D is unclear. The CDR3 loop spans 12 amino acids. The V end lost 4 bases, the J end lost 4 bases, and 9 bases lay between the germline ends. Germline CDR1 and CDR2: SGHDT and YYEEEE. In nucleotides, the CDR3 is TGTGCCAGCAGCGGTGACGGGTACGAGCAGTACTTC. Its translation is CASSGDGYEQYF.

This chain uses TRBV3-1 (or the pseudogene TRBV3-2) with TRBJ2-1, with 11 bases identical to TRBD2. CDR3 length: 16 amino acids. Germline V lookup: CDR1 LGHDT, CDR2 YNNKEL (reference sequence). J was trimmed by 4 bases and V by 4 bases; bases with no gene match: 6. CDR3 sequence (DNA): TGTGCCAGCAGCCTAGGTAGCGGGGGGGGATACAATGAGCAGTTCTTC. Protein: CASSLGSGGGYNEQFF.

The table lists this clone with a few counts. The V and J genes are TRBV3-1 (or the pseudogene TRBV3-2) and TRBJ2-7; TRBD1 agrees at 7 bases. Germline CDR1 reads LGHDT; CDR2 reads YNNKEL (reference sequence). With 4 bases clipped from V and 5 bases from J, the junction kept 5 bases outside the gene matches. CDR3 length equals 13 residues. The CDR3 sequence: CASSLGRGNEQYF. The CDR3 coding sequence is TGTGCCAGCAGCCTCGGCAGGGGGAACGAGCAGTACTTC.

The chain links TRBV19 to TRBJ2-3; D is unresolved. The germline V and J ends were trimmed by 0 bases and 2 bases, with 6 bases remaining between them. Germline assignment: CDR1 LNHDA and CDR2 SQIVND (reference sequence). The CDR3 covers 14 residues. The CDR3 loop is CASSIDRNTDTQYF. The CDR3 DNA sequence: TGTGCCAGTAGTATAGACCGGAACACAGATACGCAGTATTTT.

This chain uses TRBV4-1 with TRBJ1-6; perhaps TRBD1 as D (5 bases). CDR1 MGHRA and CDR2 YSYEKL come from the germline V gene. V lost 4 bases, J lost 10 bases, and 17 bases lay in between. This CDR3 contains 15 residues. In DNA, the CDR3 is TGCGCCAGCAGCCCGCGACAGAGTGGGGGGTCACCCCTCCACTTT. Translated: CASSPRQSGGSPLHF.

The chain carries TRBV18 and TRBJ2-3; D uncertain. Trimming pared 2 bases from V and 1 base from J, leaving 10 bases between. Per the germline V gene, CDR1 is KGHSH and CDR2 is LQKENI. This CDR3 spans 15 amino acids. Here the CDR3 reads CASSPAGRGTDTQYF. As DNA, the CDR3 is TGTGCCAGCTCACCAGCAGGAAGGGGCACAGATACGCAGTATTTT.

The rearrangement joins TRBV13 to TRBJ1-6; the D gene is possibly TRBD1 (6 bases). The CDR3 contains 14 residues. CDR1 and CDR2 from the germline V gene are PRHDT and FYEKMQ (reference sequence). Trimming took off 5 bases at V and 9 bases at J, with 14 bases between the two ends. CDR3 loop: CASSPGGRGSPLHF. CDR3 nucleotides: TGTGCCAGCAGCCCGGGGGGCAGGGGTTCACCCCTCCACTTT.

This chain's CDR3 is CASSLITTGELFF. In nucleotides, the CDR3 is TGCGCCAGCAGCTTGATCACCACCGGGGAGCTGTTTTTT. The chain has TRBV5-1 and TRBJ2-2; D uncertain. The germline V gene encodes CDR1 SGHRS and CDR2 YFSETQ. The CDR3 is made up of 13 amino acids. The ends were cut back, 1 base at V and 4 bases at J, with 5 bases in the middle.

A few counts support this clone. The chain employs TRBV5-1 and TRBJ1-2; no clear D. There are 13 residues in the CDR3. Germline loops: CDR1 SGHRS, CDR2 YFSETQ. With 4 bases removed from V and 2 bases from J, the gap between germline ends came to 9 bases. The CDR3 region has the DNA TGCGCCAGCAGCAAACACGAGAACTATGGCTACACCTTC. Translation gives CASSKHENYGYTF.

The count of this clone is one. The rearrangement joins TRBV7-2 to TRBJ1-2; a possible D gene is TRBD1 (5 bases). CDR3 length equals 17 residues. The germline V gene encodes CDR1 SGHTA and CDR2 FQGNSA. V lost 1 base and J 4 bases, leaving 19 bases between the germline ends. The CDR3 loop is CASSLGGALNPIYGYTF. Written as DNA, the CDR3 is TGTGCCAGCAGCTTAGGAGGGGCCCTTAATCCCATCTATGGCTACACCTTC.

V usage is TRBV7-2 and J usage is TRBJ2-6; D might be TRBD1 (6 bases). Germline V gene data show CDR1 as SGHTA and CDR2 as FQGNSA. CDR3 length: 16 residues. Trimming took 2 bases from V and 3 from J, leaving 11 bases between them. In DNA, the CDR3 is TGTGCCAGCAGCTTATCAGGGGCTGATGGGGCCAACGTCCTGACTTTC. Amino acid sequence: CASSLSGADGANVLTF.

The V call is TRBV2, the J call TRBJ1-2; D is unresolved. Trimming took off 5 bases at V and 4 bases at J, with 11 bases between the two ends. Germline CDR1 and CDR2: SNHLY and FYNNEI. The CDR3 extends over 13 amino acids. Here the CDR3 reads CASSRDDFYGYTF. The DNA for the CDR3 is TGTGCCAGCAGTCGGGATGATTTCTATGGCTACACCTTC.

The DNA for the CDR3 is TGCGCCAGCAGTGAGACAGCCAAAAACATTCAGTACTTC. Its translation: CASSETAKNIQYF. This sequence joins TRBV10-2 and TRBJ2-4; D not resolved. Trimming removed 2 bases from V and 0 bases from J, with 2 bases in between. This CDR3 has 13 amino acids. CDR1 and CDR2 (germline): WSHSY, SAAADI.

The genes are TRBV18 and TRBJ1-3; weak D call: TRBD1 (6 bases). V lost 2 bases and J lost 0, with 11 bases in between. In germline, CDR1 is KGHSH, CDR2 LQKENI. The CDR3 extends over 16 amino acids. The CDR3, as DNA: TGTGCCAGCTCACCAATTACAGGGAACTCTGGAAACACCATATATTTT. Amino acid sequence: CASSPITGNSGNTIYF.

Comment on this clone: This sample includes further DNA sequences coding for the same CDR3. This sequence joins TRBV29-1 and TRBJ1-1, with a tentative D call TRBD1 (6 bases). The CDR3 consists of 12 residues. Germline CDR1 SQVTM, CDR2 ANQGSEA. Trimming left V 7 bases short and J 4 bases short, with 13 bases between. The CDR3 nucleotides are TGCAGCGCCCATAGAGGGGGCACTGAAGCTTTCTTT. Translated: CSAHRGGTEAFF.

The J gene is TRBJ1-2, the V gene TRBV19; D ambiguous. Germline V lookup: CDR1 LNHDA, CDR2 SQIVND (reference sequence). V was shortened by 2 bases and J by 8 bases, with 15 bases between the two germline ends. This CDR3 spans 14 amino acids. The CDR3 DNA reads as TGTGCCAGTAGTATATATGGGGAGGGATTCGGCTACACCTTC. It encodes CASSIYGEGFGYTF.

This rearrangement joins TRBV20-1 to TRBJ1-2, with D tentatively TRBD1 (5 bases). CDR1 DFQATT and CDR2 SNEGSKA come from the germline V gene (reference sequence). The CDR3 loop spans 16 amino acids. The germline V and J ends were trimmed by 3 bases and 7 bases, with 24 bases remaining between them. CDR3 sequence: CSASLGVRWDEGGYTF. CDR3 in DNA: TGCAGTGCTAGTTTGGGCGTTCGGTGGGACGAGGGTGGCTACACCTTC.

In its sample, this clone was seen once. CDR3 in amino acids: CASSFGVDNTGELFF. The CDR3 DNA reads TGCGCCAGCAGCTTCGGGGTAGATAACACCGGGGAGCTGTTTTTT. The rearrangement links TRBV5-1 to TRBJ2-2, with D possibly being TRBD2 (5 bases). CDR3 length equals 15 residues. Trimming took off 2 bases at V and 2 bases at J, with 10 bases between the two ends. Germline values: CDR1 SGHRS, CDR2 YFSETQ.